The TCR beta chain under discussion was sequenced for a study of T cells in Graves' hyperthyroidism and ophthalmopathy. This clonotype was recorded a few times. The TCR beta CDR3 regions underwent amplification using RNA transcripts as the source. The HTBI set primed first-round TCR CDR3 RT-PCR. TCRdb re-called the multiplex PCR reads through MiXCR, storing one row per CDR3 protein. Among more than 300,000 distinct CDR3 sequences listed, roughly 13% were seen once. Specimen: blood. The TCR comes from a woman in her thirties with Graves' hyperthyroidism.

The CDR3 DNA sequence: TGTGCCAGCAGCTTACTAGGGGGACAGGGGAGCACTGAAGCTTTCTTT. Protein product: CASSLLGGQGSTEAFF. This rearrangement joins TRBV7-6 to TRBJ1-1; TRBD1 agrees at 10 bases. The CDR3 runs 16 residues. V was clipped by 2 bases and J by 4 bases; unmatched bases: 7. Germline CDR1 is SGHVS and CDR2 is FNYEAQ.